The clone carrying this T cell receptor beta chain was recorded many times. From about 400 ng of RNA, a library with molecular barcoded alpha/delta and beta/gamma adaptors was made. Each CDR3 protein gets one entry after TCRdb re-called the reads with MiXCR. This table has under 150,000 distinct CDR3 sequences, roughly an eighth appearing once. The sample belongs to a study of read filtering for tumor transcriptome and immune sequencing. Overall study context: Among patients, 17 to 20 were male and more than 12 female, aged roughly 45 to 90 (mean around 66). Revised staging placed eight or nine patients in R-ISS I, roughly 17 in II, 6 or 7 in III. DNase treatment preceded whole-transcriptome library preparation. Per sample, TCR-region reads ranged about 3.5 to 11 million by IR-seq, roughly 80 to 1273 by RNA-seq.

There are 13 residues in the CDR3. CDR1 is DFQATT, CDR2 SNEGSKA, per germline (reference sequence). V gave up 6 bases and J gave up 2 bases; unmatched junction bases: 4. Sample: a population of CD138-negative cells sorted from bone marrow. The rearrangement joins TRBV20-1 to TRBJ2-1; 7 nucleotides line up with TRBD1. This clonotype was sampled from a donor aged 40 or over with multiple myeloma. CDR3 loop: CSAQRGPYNEQFF. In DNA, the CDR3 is TGCAGTGCCCAGAGGGGGCCCTACAATGAGCAGTTCTTC.